The present T cell receptor beta chain was sequenced within a study of cytomegalovirus exposure and HLA in healthy donors (dated by TCRdb to the late 2010s). As for the study more broadly: A later analysis indicated that the 90 to 150 validation repertoires were generated on the platform also employed for the 720 or so repertoires of the first cohort. The aim of the study was to test whether cataloging public T cell receptors could identify signatures of past pathogen exposure. Along with the approximately 700-subject first cohort, a separate validation cohort of over 90 different subjects was used. High-throughput TCR immunosequencing, statistical association of individual TCRs with disease status, and machine learning were combined to predict cytomegalovirus infection status. The paper's findings and limits, for the study overall: In the study, about 150 TCR beta chains were listed as associated with cytomegalovirus. Across donors, most TCR sequences were observed very rarely, whereas some public TCRs were present in many individuals. The validation cohort had no HLA typing available for a later analysis, so co-occurrence within that cohort was assessed over all 120 or so repertoires. It was suggested by the authors that the approach could potentially be generalized to other disease states and immunological phenotypes. In both the original and validation cohorts, the classifier was reported to diagnose cytomegalovirus status with high specificity and sensitivity. In a later analysis, TCRs clustered in the first cohort were found to also tend to co-occur in the 130 or so validation repertoires, with 90% to 95% of cluster scores above 0. In vitro tests confirmed that three of the cytomegalovirus-associated TCR beta chains recognize cytomegalovirus antigens.

The library was generated by the immunoSEQ multiplex PCR assay. On the study's bioinformatics: To diagnose cytomegalovirus status from the catalog of TCR beta chain sequences, a statistical classification framework was built. In TCRdb, the immuneACCESS table is reduced to in-frame sequences with V and J assigned. These tables do not hold every clone; where another copy was compared, an unresolved V gene accounts for under half, and the others remain unexplained. V and J calls and clone size are those listed in that table; D and trimming were worked out from the DNA. In this sample the table shows approximately 300,000 clones, approximately 90% of which occur a single time. The top ten clonotypes cover about 1% of the sample. This clone was seen only once. Its antigen remains undetermined. No base quality values were provided; no much bigger clone lies one nucleotide off. The CDR3 runs 17 amino acids, cysteine and phenylalanine included. Solely the CDR3 DNA is kept, with 51 bases framed from the first base. Looking up the germline V gene yields CDR1 SGDLS and CDR2 YYNGEE. The germline ends are 17 bases apart after V is trimmed by 3 bases and J by 0 bases.

Separate from the approximately 670-subject first cohort, the validation cohort of 90 to 150 subjects was the group to which the donors belonged. The sequencing sample was made of PBMCs. This sequence uses TRBV9 and TRBJ2-3; D gene: possibly TRBD1, on 6 matching bases. This TCR was recovered from a woman between 25 and 40 years old in good health and CMV-seropositive. The DNA sequence is TGTGCCAGCAGCGAACCCCCCCAGGGGATTAGCACAGATACGCAGTATTTT. It translates as CASSEPPQGISTDTQYF.